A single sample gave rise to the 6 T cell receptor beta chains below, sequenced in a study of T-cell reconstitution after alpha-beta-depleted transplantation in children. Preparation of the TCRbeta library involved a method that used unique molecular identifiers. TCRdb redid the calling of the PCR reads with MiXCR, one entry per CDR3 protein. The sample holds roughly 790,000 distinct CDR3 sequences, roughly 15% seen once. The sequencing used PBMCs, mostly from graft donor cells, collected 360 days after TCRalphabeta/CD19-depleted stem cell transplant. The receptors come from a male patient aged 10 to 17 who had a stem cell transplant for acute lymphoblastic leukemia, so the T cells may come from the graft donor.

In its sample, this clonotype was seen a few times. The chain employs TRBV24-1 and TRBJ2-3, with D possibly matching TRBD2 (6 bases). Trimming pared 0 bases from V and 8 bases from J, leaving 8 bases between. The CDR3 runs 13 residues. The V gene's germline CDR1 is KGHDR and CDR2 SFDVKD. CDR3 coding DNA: TGTGCCACCAGTGATTTGCCCGGGGGTACGCAGTATTTT. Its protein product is CATSDLPGGTQYF.

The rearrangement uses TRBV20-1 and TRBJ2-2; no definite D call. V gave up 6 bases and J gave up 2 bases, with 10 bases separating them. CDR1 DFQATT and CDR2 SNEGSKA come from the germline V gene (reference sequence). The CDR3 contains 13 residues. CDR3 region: CSAAAVNTGELFF. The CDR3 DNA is TGCAGTGCCGCCGCGGTAAACACCGGGGAGCTGTTTTTT.

The CDR3 spells CATSRGRGRGYF. In nucleotides, the CDR3 is TGTGCCACCAGCAGAGGCAGGGGGCGCGGGTACTTC. This chain joins TRBV15 and TRBJ2-7, with 8 bases identical to TRBD1. Per germline, CDR1 LNHNV and CDR2 YYDKDF (reference sequence). The CDR3 sequence is 12 residues long. V dropped 1 base and J dropped 12; count of bases not matched to a gene: 5.

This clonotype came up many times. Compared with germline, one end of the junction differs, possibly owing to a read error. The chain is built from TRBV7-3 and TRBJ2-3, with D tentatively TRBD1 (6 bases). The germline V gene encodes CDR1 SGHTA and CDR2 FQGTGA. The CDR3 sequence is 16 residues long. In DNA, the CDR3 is TGTGCCAGCACCTTAGGGACATACCCCAACACAGATACGCAGTATTTT. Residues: CASTLGTYPNTDTQYF.

The CDR3 nucleotides read TGCGCCAGCAGCCAGGGACAGGGGGCCGGCCGGCAATATGGCTACACCTTC. Protein product: CASSQGQGAGRQYGYTF. The rearrangement links TRBV5-1 to TRBJ1-2; TRBD1 aligns across 12 bases. After removal of 4 bases from V and 5 bases from J, the junction contained 12 bases not matched to a gene. The CDR3 covers 17 residues. Germline loops: CDR1 SGHRS, CDR2 YFSETQ.

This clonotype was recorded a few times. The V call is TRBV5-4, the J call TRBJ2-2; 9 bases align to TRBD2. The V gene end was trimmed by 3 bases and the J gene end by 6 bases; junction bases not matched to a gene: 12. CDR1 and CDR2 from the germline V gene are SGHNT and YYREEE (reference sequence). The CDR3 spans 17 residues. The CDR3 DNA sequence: TGTGCCAGCAGCTGGAAGTTAGCGGGAGACCGCGCCGGGGAGCTGTTTTTT. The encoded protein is CASSWKLAGDRAGELFF.